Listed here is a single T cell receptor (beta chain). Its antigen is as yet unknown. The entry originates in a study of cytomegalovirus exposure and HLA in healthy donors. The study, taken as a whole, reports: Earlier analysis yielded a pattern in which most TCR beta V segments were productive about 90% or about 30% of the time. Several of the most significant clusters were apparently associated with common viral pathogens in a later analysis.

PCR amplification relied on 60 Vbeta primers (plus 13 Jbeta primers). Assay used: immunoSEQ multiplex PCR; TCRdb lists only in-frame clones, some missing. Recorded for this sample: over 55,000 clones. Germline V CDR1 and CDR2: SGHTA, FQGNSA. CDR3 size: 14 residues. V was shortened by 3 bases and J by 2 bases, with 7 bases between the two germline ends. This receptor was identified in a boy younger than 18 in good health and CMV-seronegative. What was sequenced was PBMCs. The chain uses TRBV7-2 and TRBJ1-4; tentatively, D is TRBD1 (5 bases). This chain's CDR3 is CASSFQGTNEKLFF. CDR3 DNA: TGTGCCAGCAGCTTTCAGGGTACTAATGAAAAACTGTTTTTT.